Each of the 15 T cell receptor beta chains below was sequenced from the same sample in a study of T cell responses to AZD1222 COVID-19 vaccine. Profiling relied on immunoSEQ multiplex PCR, and the TCRdb table lists in-frame clones only, not all of them. The table lists 90,000 to 150,000 clones, 70% to 90% of them singletons, with about 9.8% in the top ten. Specimen: peripheral blood, collected on day 0 of AZD1222 vaccination. The source is an adult in good health.

The V gene is TRBV7-9, the J gene TRBJ2-6; a possible D gene is TRBD2 (5 bases). From germline, CDR1 is SEHNR and CDR2 FQNEAQ (reference sequence). The CDR3 is 15 amino acids. Trimming pared 5 bases from V and 3 bases from J, leaving 11 bases between. The CDR3 coding sequence is TGTGCCAGCAGCGCCACAGCGGATGGGGCCAACGTCCTGACTTTC. Its protein product is CASSATADGANVLTF.

A single count supports this clone. The chain recombines TRBV27 with TRBJ1-6; D is unclear. Trimming cost V 2 bases and J 5 bases, with 16 bases left between them. Looked up from germline, CDR1 is MNHEY and CDR2 is SMNVEV (reference sequence). The length of the CDR3 is 17 residues. DNA for the CDR3: TGTGCCAGCAGTTTAGCGTACCGGCAGGCGAATAATTCACCCCTCCACTTT. The encoded protein is CASSLAYRQANNSPLHF.

In its sample, this clone was seen once. The rearrangement uses TRBV11-3 and TRBJ2-4, with 9 bases identical to TRBD1. The CDR3 has 15 residues. Germline V CDR1 and CDR2: SGHNT, YENEEA. Losses at the gene ends were 5 bases for V and 6 bases for J; bases not matched to a gene: 8. CDR3 sequence reads: CASSPLQGATNIQYF. The CDR3, as DNA: TGTGCCAGCAGCCCTCTACAGGGGGCGACAAACATTCAGTACTTC.

The chain employs TRBV24-1 and TRBJ1-5, with a weak D call TRBD1 (6 bases). V shed 5 bases and J shed 7 bases, with 14 bases lying between them. The CDR3 extends over 14 amino acids. CDR1 is KGHDR and CDR2 is SFDVKD in the germline V gene. CDR3 loop: CATSVGGAEQPQHF. The CDR3 DNA sequence: TGTGCCACCAGTGTAGGGGGGGCAGAGCAGCCCCAGCATTTT.

The chain combines TRBV6-5 with TRBJ1-5; TRBD1 might be the D (6 bases). CDR1 and CDR2 from the germline V gene are MNHEY and SVGAGI. V was trimmed by 7 bases and J by 6 bases, leaving 19 bases between them. The CDR3 has 15 residues. CDR3 coding DNA: TGTGCCAGCACCCCAGGGCAGGGGTACGGTCAGCCCCAGCATTTT. Its translation: CASTPGQGYGQPQHF.

This clone was observed a single time. The chain combines TRBV28 with TRBJ1-1; perhaps TRBD1 as D (6 bases). CDR1 is MDHEN and CDR2 is SYDVKM in the germline V gene. Trimming shortened V by 8 bases and J by 4 bases, and 20 bases separated the two germline ends. CDR3 size: 15 residues. The CDR3 reads CASPPQGSIGTEAFF. For the CDR3, the DNA is TGTGCCAGCCCTCCTCAGGGGTCGATTGGCACTGAAGCTTTCTTT.

The chain combines TRBV19 with TRBJ2-3; 9 nucleotides agree with TRBD1. V lost 5 bases, J lost 2 bases, and 8 bases stayed unmatched. Germline lookup yields CDR1 LNHDA and CDR2 SQIVND (reference sequence). The CDR3 sequence is 16 residues long. The CDR3 loop is CASSPWTGATTDTQYF. The CDR3 DNA sequence: TGTGCCAGTAGTCCGTGGACAGGGGCCACCACAGATACGCAGTATTTT.

J is TRBJ1-1 and V is TRBV19; 8 bases are a match to TRBD1. The CDR3 is 16 residues long. Germline-derived CDR1 and CDR2 are LNHDA and SQIVND (reference sequence). Trimming cost V 3 bases and J 1 base; bases outside gene matches: 7. The CDR3 DNA is TGTGCCAGTAGTATGCTAGACAGGGGAACGAACACTGAAGCTTTCTTT. This gives the protein CASSMLDRGTNTEAFF.

The chain combines TRBV4-3 with TRBJ2-7, with TRBD2 matching over 7 bases. Germline V gene data show CDR1 as LGHNA and CDR2 as YSLEER. V lost 0 bases and J lost 3; bases outside the gene matches: 11. The CDR3 runs to 17 residues. The CDR3 DNA sequence: TGCGCCAGCAGCCAAGATTGGGAGCGGGAAACGGTCTACGAGCAGTACTTC. As protein: CASSQDWERETVYEQYF.

The gene calls are TRBV4-1 and TRBJ2-7; D gene uncertain. V shed 1 base and J shed 2 bases, with 12 bases lying between them. Per germline, CDR1 MGHRA and CDR2 YSYEKL. The CDR3 runs to 15 residues. CDR3 region: CASSQAWETPYEQYF. In nucleotides, the CDR3 is TGCGCCAGCAGCCAAGCCTGGGAAACCCCCTACGAGCAGTACTTC.

V gene TRBV7-9 combines with J gene TRBJ1-5; D is unclear. Germline V gene sequence: CDR1 SEHNR, CDR2 FQNEAQ (reference sequence). This CDR3 region has 13 residues. The V end lost 1 base, the J end lost 5 bases, and 6 bases lay between the germline ends. The CDR3: CASSLVKDQPQHF. The CDR3, as DNA: TGTGCCAGCAGCTTAGTGAAGGATCAGCCCCAGCATTTT.

The rearrangement joins TRBV19 to TRBJ2-7, with no clear D. Per germline, CDR1 LNHDA and CDR2 SQIVND (reference sequence). Trimming pared 4 bases from V and 0 bases from J, leaving 10 bases between. The CDR3 is 14 residues long. The CDR3 protein is CASSTSPSSYEQYF. In DNA, the CDR3 is TGTGCCAGTAGTACTTCACCAAGCTCCTACGAGCAGTACTTC.

The chain employs TRBV29-1 and TRBJ2-1; no firm D call. The germline V and J ends were trimmed by 0 bases and 10 bases, with 10 bases remaining between them. Germline V gene lookup returns CDR1 SQVTM and CDR2 ANQGSEA. CDR3 size: 12 residues. The CDR3, as DNA: TGCAGCGTTGAAGATCAACAGTCCGAGCAGTTCTTC. As protein: CSVEDQQSEQFF.

This clone appeared once. The rearrangement uses TRBV28 and TRBJ1-5; possibly TRBD1 for D (6 bases). This CDR3 has 15 residues. Germline V gives CDR1 MDHEN, CDR2 SYDVKM. V lost 5 bases and J 6 bases, leaving 17 bases between the germline ends. The CDR3 DNA reads TGTGCCAGCAGTCGCAGGGGTTTGGGCACTCAGCCCCAGCATTTT. Protein sequence: CASSRRGLGTQPQHF.

V usage is TRBV10-3 and J usage is TRBJ1-6, with D possibly being TRBD1 (6 bases). The CDR3 length is 15 residues. V lost 3 bases, J lost 7 bases, and 13 bases lay in between. Germline V lookup: CDR1 ENHRY, CDR2 SYGVKD. The CDR3 sequence is CAISDRGGGNSPLHF. In nucleotides, the CDR3 is TGTGCCATCAGTGATAGGGGCGGGGGCAATTCACCCCTCCACTTT.